This is a list of T cell receptor beta chains from one sample in a study of glioma-infiltrating T cells after dendritic cell vaccination. The table came from immunoSEQ multiplex PCR; TCRdb's copy has only in-frame clones and leaves some out. The repertoire has roughly 38,000 clones, roughly 79% of them found once; the top ten carry more than 7%. This material consisted of blood, taken before dendritic cell vaccination. These receptors were collected from a human donor with glioblastoma. Each CDR3 is given with its conserved first and last residue. A D gene is named only where the DNA matches it firmly. Some rows mark clone size as missing; the rest say once, few, many or name a class of expanded clone.

size: NA
J: TRBJ2-5
V: TRBV7-6
D: TRBD2
CDR3: CASSPLGGGQETQYF
DNA: TGTGCCAGCAGCCCTCTTGGGGGGGGGCAAGAGACCCAGTACTTC

size: NA
J: TRBJ1-1
V: TRBV11-2
D: NA
CDR3: CASKRLGFYTEAFF
DNA: TGTGCCAGCAAAAGACTAGGTTTTTACACTGAAGCTTTCTTT

size: NA
J: TRBJ1-5
V: TRBV6-6
D: TRBD1
CDR3: CASSYGQGSQPQHF
DNA: TGTGCCAGCAGTTATGGACAGGGCAGCCAGCCCCAGCATTTT

size: NA
J: TRBJ1-5
V: TRBV4-1
D: NA
CDR3: CASSQDPGQGNQPQHF
DNA: TGCGCCAGCAGCCAAGATCCGGGGCAGGGGAATCAGCCCCAGCATTTT

size: NA
J: TRBJ2-1
V: TRBV4-2
D: TRBD2
CDR3: CASSQERGGYNEQFF
DNA: TGTGCCAGCAGCCAGGAGCGGGGGGGCTACAATGAGCAGTTCTTC

size: NA
J: TRBJ2-7
V: TRBV7-7
D: NA
CDR3: CASSLEEGKNEQYF
DNA: TGTGCTAGCAGCTTAGAGGAGGGGAAAAACGAGCAGTACTTC

size: NA
J: TRBJ1-2
V: TRBV19
D: NA
CDR3: CASRQTGVPHGYTF
DNA: TGTGCCAGTCGGCAGACAGGTGTCCCCCATGGCTACACCTTC

size: NA
J: TRBJ2-3
V: TRBV5-1
D: TRBD2
CDR3: CASSFRGTSGGADTQYF
DNA: TGCGCCAGCAGCTTTAGGGGGACTAGCGGGGGGGCGGATACGCAGTATTTT

size: NA
J: TRBJ1-1
V: TRBV5-4
D: TRBD1
CDR3: CASTVQGRGFGEAFF
DNA: TGTGCCAGCACCGTACAGGGGCGCGGGTTCGGTGAAGCTTTCTTT

size: NA
J: TRBJ2-5
V: TRBV5-4
D: NA
CDR3: CASSWTMSETQYF
DNA: TGTGCCAGCAGCTGGACAATGTCAGAGACCCAGTACTTC

size: NA
J: TRBJ2-1
V: TRBV5-4
D: NA
CDR3: CASSLRRHEQFF
DNA: TGTGCCAGCAGCTTGCGGCGGCATGAGCAGTTCTTC

size: NA
J: TRBJ2-7
V: TRBV5-1
D: NA
CDR3: CASSTGPKYEQYF
DNA: TGCGCCAGCAGCACTGGGCCTAAATACGAGCAGTACTTC

size: NA
J: TRBJ2-2
V: TRBV30
D: NA
CDR3: CAWNWGAGGELFF
DNA: TGTGCCTGGAATTGGGGCGCCGGCGGGGAGCTGTTTTTT

size: NA
J: TRBJ2-7
V: TRBV30
D: NA
CDR3: CAWREGFNYEQYF
DNA: TGTGCCTGGAGAGAGGGATTCAACTACGAGCAGTACTTC

size: NA
J: TRBJ2-7
V: TRBV15
D: TRBD1
CDR3: CATSRPGTGVNEQYF
DNA: TGTGCCACCAGCAGGCCCGGGACAGGGGTTAACGAGCAGTACTTC

size: NA
J: TRBJ1-5
V: TRBV19
D: NA
CDR3: CASSIVGRGNQPQHF
DNA: TGTGCCAGTAGTATAGTAGGGAGGGGCAATCAGCCCCAGCATTTT

size: NA
J: TRBJ2-4
V: TRBV7-9
D: NA
CDR3: CASSLEPPGRGNIQYF
DNA: TGTGCCAGCAGCTTAGAACCGCCGGGCAGGGGTAACATTCAGTACTTC

size: NA
J: TRBJ1-6
V: TRBV30
D: TRBD1
CDR3: CAWSGDRGNSPLHF
DNA: TGTGCCTGGAGTGGGGACAGGGGTAATTCACCCCTCCACTTT

size: few
J: TRBJ2-1
V: TRBV29-1
D: TRBD2
CDR3: CSVLISGGYNEQFF
DNA: TGCAGCGTACTTATCTCGGGGGGCTACAATGAGCAGTTCTTC

size: once
J: TRBJ2-5
V: TRBV5-1
D: NA
CDR3: CASSPLSEETQYF
DNA: TGCGCCAGCAGCCCATTATCGGAAGAGACCCAGTACTTC

size: NA
J: TRBJ1-5
V: TRBV9
D: NA
CDR3: CASSDRGSNQPQHF
DNA: TGTGCCAGCAGCGACCGGGGGTCCAATCAGCCCCAGCATTTT

size: NA
J: TRBJ2-5
V: TRBV19
D: NA
CDR3: CASSITGGGETQYF
DNA: TGTGCCAGTAGTATAACAGGGGGGGGAGAGACCCAGTACTTC

size: NA
J: TRBJ2-2
V: TRBV6-4
D: TRBD2
CDR3: CASSASGGNIGELFF
DNA: TGTGCCAGCAGTGCGAGCGGGGGGAATATCGGGGAGCTGTTTTTT

size: NA
J: TRBJ2-5
V: TRBV7-9
D: TRBD2
CDR3: CASSSRTSGYQETQYF
DNA: TGTGCCAGCAGCTCGAGGACTAGCGGGTACCAAGAGACCCAGTACTTC

size: NA
J: TRBJ1-4
V: TRBV5-1
D: TRBD1
CDR3: CASSLEARGLNEKLFF
DNA: TGCGCCAGCAGCTTGGAGGCCAGGGGGTTGAATGAAAAACTGTTTTTT

size: NA
J: TRBJ1-4
V: TRBV9
D: TRBD1
CDR3: CASSVDVGQGGEKLFF
DNA: TGTGCCAGCAGCGTAGACGTGGGACAGGGAGGGGAAAAACTGTTTTTT

size: NA
J: TRBJ2-7
V: TRBV9
D: TRBD2
CDR3: CASSLGLADYEQYF
DNA: TGTGCCAGCAGCTTGGGACTAGCGGATTACGAGCAGTACTTC

size: NA
J: TRBJ2-2
V: TRBV4-1
D: NA
CDR3: CASRSGVAGELFF
DNA: TGCGCCAGCAGGTCAGGGGTGGCTGGGGAGCTGTTTTTT

size: NA
J: TRBJ1-1
V: TRBV29-1
D: NA
CDR3: CSVVEGMNTEAFF
DNA: TGCAGCGTTGTCGAGGGAATGAACACTGAAGCTTTCTTT

size: NA
J: TRBJ1-1
V: TRBV27
D: NA
CDR3: CASRVRGDTEAFF
DNA: TGTGCCAGCAGAGTCAGGGGCGACACTGAAGCTTTCTTT

size: NA
J: TRBJ1-3
V: TRBV15
D: NA
CDR3: CATSAAGNTIYF
DNA: TGTGCCACCAGCGCAGCTGGAAACACCATATATTTT

size: NA
J: TRBJ2-3
V: TRBV13
D: TRBD2
CDR3: CASSLGAGVGTDTQYF
DNA: TGTGCCAGCAGCTTAGGGGCGGGGGTTGGCACAGATACGCAGTATTTT

size: few
J: TRBJ1-6
V: TRBV6-5
D: TRBD1
CDR3: CASSAGQYNSPLHF
DNA: TGTGCCAGCAGTGCGGGACAGTATAATTCACCCCTCCACTTT

size: NA
J: TRBJ1-5
V: TRBV19
D: TRBD1
CDR3: CASSPPSGQANNQPQHF
DNA: TGTGCCAGTAGTCCCCCCTCTGGACAGGCGAACAATCAGCCCCAGCATTTT

size: NA
J: TRBJ2-3
V: TRBV4-1
D: TRBD2
CDR3: CASSQEGIAGKDTQYF
DNA: TGCGCCAGCAGCCAAGAAGGGATAGCGGGGAAAGATACGCAGTATTTT

size: few
J: TRBJ1-2
V: TRBV6-6
D: NA
CDR3: CASSYSVNYGYTF
DNA: TGTGCCAGCAGTTATTCAGTCAACTATGGCTACACCTTC

size: NA
J: TRBJ2-7
V: TRBV4-1
D: TRBD1
CDR3: CASSPTETGTVSYEQYF
DNA: TGCGCCAGCAGTCCCACCGAAACCGGGACAGTCTCCTACGAGCAGTACTTC

size: NA
J: TRBJ1-1
V: TRBV4-2
D: TRBD1
CDR3: CASSQNRGEAFF
DNA: TGTGCCAGCAGCCAAAACAGGGGGGAAGCTTTCTTT

size: NA
J: TRBJ2-7
V: TRBV5-1
D: TRBD2
CDR3: CASSLGLSGGVYEQYF
DNA: TGCGCCAGCAGCTTGGGTCTTAGCGGGGGCGTCTACGAGCAGTACTTC

size: NA
J: TRBJ2-3
V: TRBV27
D: TRBD2
CDR3: CASSSRTRWTDTQYF
DNA: TGTGCCAGCAGTTCAAGGACTAGGTGGACAGATACGCAGTATTTT

size: NA
J: TRBJ2-3
V: TRBV7-2
D: NA
CDR3: CASSLVLGDTDTQYF
DNA: TGTGCCAGCAGCTTAGTGCTAGGAGACACAGATACGCAGTATTTT

size: NA
J: TRBJ1-1
V: TRBV13
D: TRBD1
CDR3: CASSLGLVTGGANTEAFF
DNA: TGTGCCAGCAGCTTAGGCCTAGTTACAGGGGGCGCGAACACTGAAGCTTTCTTT

size: NA
J: TRBJ1-1
V: TRBV19
D: NA
CDR3: CASSITAGARRNPEAFF
DNA: TGTGCCAGTAGTATAACGGCAGGGGCGCGTCGTAACCCTGAAGCTTTCTTT

size: NA
J: TRBJ2-2
V: TRBV5-1
D: TRBD1
CDR3: CASSYVWDRETGELFF
DNA: TGCGCCAGCAGTTACGTTTGGGACAGGGAGACCGGGGAGCTGTTTTTT

size: once
J: TRBJ1-5
V: TRBV5-6
D: NA
CDR3: CASSQYGGGNQPQHF
DNA: TGTGCCAGCAGCCAGTACGGGGGAGGCAATCAGCCCCAGCATTTT

size: NA
J: TRBJ2-2
V: TRBV30
D: NA
CDR3: CAWSRDTGELFF
DNA: TGTGCCTGGAGCAGGGATACCGGGGAGCTGTTTTTT

size: NA
J: TRBJ2-7
V: TRBV6-1
D: NA
CDR3: CASAWTAAEQYF
DNA: TGTGCCAGCGCCTGGACAGCGGCCGAGCAGTACTTC

size: NA
J: TRBJ1-1
V: TRBV6-5
D: TRBD1
CDR3: CASSYGQGDTEAFF
DNA: TGTGCCAGCAGTTACGGACAGGGAGACACTGAAGCTTTCTTT

size: NA
J: TRBJ2-7
V: TRBV7-9
D: NA
CDR3: CASSLVRAGDFYEQYF
DNA: TGTGCCAGCAGCTTAGTTCGGGCAGGGGATTTCTACGAGCAGTACTTC

size: NA
J: TRBJ1-4
V: TRBV12-5
D: NA
CDR3: CASGSGSTEKLFF
DNA: TGTGCTAGTGGTTCGGGGTCTACGGAAAAACTGTTTTTT

size: NA
J: TRBJ1-2
V: TRBV12-2
D: NA
CDR3: CASRLVRAGGYGYTF
DNA: TGTGCAAGTCGCTTAGTTCGGGCAGGGGGCTATGGCTACACCTTC

size: NA
J: TRBJ2-2
V: TRBV28
D: NA
CDR3: CASSLKGFRWTEGPPGELFF
DNA: TGTGCCAGCAGTTTAAAAGGTTTCAGATGGACAGAGGGTCCCCCTGGGGAGCTGTTTTTT

size: NA
J: TRBJ1-1
V: TRBV7-6
D: NA
CDR3: CASSHIMAHMNTEAFF
DNA: TGTGCCAGCAGCCATATTATGGCACATATGAACACTGAAGCTTTCTTT

size: once
J: TRBJ2-5
V: TRBV7-9
D: NA
CDR3: CASKSSVSGPQYF
DNA: TGTGCCAGCAAATCTAGCGTCTCCGGCCCCCAGTACTTC

size: NA
J: TRBJ2-7
V: TRBV5-1
D: NA
CDR3: CASSLPEGYEQYF
DNA: TGCGCCAGCAGCTTACCAGAGGGCTACGAGCAGTACTTC

size: NA
J: TRBJ1-4
V: TRBV9
D: NA
CDR3: CASSATPFTLNEKLFF
DNA: TGTGCCAGCAGCGCGACACCGTTCACACTTAATGAAAAACTGTTTTTT